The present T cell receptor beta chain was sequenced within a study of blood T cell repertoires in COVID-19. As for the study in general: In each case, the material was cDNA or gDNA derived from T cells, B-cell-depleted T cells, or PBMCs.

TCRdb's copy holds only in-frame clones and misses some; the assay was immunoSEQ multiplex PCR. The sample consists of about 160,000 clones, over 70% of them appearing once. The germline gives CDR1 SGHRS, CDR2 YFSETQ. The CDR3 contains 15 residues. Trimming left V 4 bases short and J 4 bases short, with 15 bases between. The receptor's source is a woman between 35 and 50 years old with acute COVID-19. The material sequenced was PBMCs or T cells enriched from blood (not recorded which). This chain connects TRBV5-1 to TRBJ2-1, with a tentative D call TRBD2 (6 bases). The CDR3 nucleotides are TGCGCCAGCAGCCTGACGGGACTTCTTTACAATGAGCAGTTCTTC. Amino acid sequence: CASSLTGLLYNEQFF.